This TCR beta chain was observed in a study of blood T cell repertoires in COVID-19. The wider study: Sites across the United States, Italy and Spain contributed samples from acute and convalescent COVID-19. The cDNA or gDNA used as material had been derived from T cells, B-cell-depleted T cells, or PBMCs.

Data came from immunoSEQ multiplex PCR; TCRdb stores just in-frame clones and leaves some out. The data hold 100,000 or so clones, with approximately 80% observed a single time. This CDR3 is built from 15 residues. Germline-derived CDR1 and CDR2 are SGHNT and YYREEE (reference sequence). V shed 4 bases and J 2 bases; nucleotides not matched to a gene: 7. The V gene is TRBV5-4, the J gene TRBJ2-3, with 7 bases matching TRBD1. This clonotype was obtained from an elderly woman with acute or convalescent COVID-19. The sequenced sample consisted of peripheral blood. CDR3: CASSPQGILTDTQYF. The CDR3 bases are TGTGCCAGCAGCCCACAGGGGATTCTCACAGATACGCAGTATTTT. Full variable domain (rest looked up from reference TRBV5-4 and TRBJ2-3): ETGVTQSPTHLIKTRGQQVTLRCSSQSGHNTVSWYQQALGQGPQFIFQYYREEENGRGNFPPRFSGLQFPNYSSELNVNALELDDSALYLCASSPQGILTDTQYFGPGTRLTVL.